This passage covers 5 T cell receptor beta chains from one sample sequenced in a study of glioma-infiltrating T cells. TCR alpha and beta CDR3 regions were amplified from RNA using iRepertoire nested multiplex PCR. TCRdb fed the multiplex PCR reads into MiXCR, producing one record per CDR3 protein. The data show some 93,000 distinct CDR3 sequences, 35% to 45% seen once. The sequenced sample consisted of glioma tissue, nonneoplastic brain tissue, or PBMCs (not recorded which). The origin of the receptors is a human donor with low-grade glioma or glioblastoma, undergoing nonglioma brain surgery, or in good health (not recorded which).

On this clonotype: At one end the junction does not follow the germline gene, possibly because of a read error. The CDR3: CASRRGTMNTEASF. The CDR3 DNA sequence: TGTGCCAGCAGACGAGGGACCATGAACACTGAAGCTTCCTTC. This chain joins TRBV7-9 and TRBJ1-1; TRBD1 is a possible D gene (5 bases). This CDR3 spans 14 amino acids. Looked up from germline, CDR1 is SEHNR and CDR2 is FQNEAQ (reference sequence).

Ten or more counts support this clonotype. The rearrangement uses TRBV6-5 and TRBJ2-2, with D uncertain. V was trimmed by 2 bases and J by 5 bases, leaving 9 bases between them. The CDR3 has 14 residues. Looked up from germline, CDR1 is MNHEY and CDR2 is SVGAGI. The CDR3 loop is CASSYAARTGELFF. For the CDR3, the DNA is TGTGCCAGCAGTTACGCCGCCAGGACCGGGGAGCTGTTTTTT.

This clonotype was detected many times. The CDR3 loop reads CASSIAGTGIGQPQHF. CDR3 nucleotides: TGTGCCAGTAGTATAGCCGGGACAGGGATAGGGCAGCCCCAGCATTTT. The J gene is TRBJ1-5, the V gene TRBV19; 9 positions agree with TRBD1. The CDR3 is 16 amino acids. The germline CDR1 and CDR2 sequences are LNHDA and SQIVND (reference sequence). The ends lost 1 base at V and 7 bases at J; junction bases unmatched: 8.

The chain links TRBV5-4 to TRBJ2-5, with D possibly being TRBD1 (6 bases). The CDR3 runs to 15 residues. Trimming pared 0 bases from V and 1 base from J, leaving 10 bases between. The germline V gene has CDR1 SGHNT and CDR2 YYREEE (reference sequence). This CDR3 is CASSLVSTGQETQYF. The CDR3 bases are TGTGCCAGCAGCTTGGTGTCGACAGGCCAAGAGACCCAGTACTTC. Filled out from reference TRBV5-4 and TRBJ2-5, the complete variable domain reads ETGVTQSPTHLIKTRGQQVTLRCSSQSGHNTVSWYQQALGQGPQFIFQYYREEENGRGNFPPRFSGLQFPNYSSELNVNALELDDSALYLCASSLVSTGQETQYFGPGTRLLVL.

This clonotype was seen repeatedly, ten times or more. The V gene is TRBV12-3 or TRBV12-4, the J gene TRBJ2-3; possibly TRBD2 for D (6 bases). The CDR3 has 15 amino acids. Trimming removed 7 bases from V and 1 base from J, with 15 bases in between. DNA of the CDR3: TGTGCCAGCACCTTGGGGGGTGGGGGCACAGATACGCAGTATTTT. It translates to CASTLGGGGTDTQYF.